The present TCR beta chain was sequenced within a study of control samples from healthy donors and cancer patients. This clone appeared once. This CDR3 is built from 15 residues. CDR1 and CDR2 (germline): LGHDT, YNNKEL (reference sequence). V was pared by 5 bases and J by 0 bases, with 11 bases between. Method: immunoSEQ multiplex PCR; TCRdb's copy keeps in-frame clones and lacks some. Of about 250,000 clones listed, approximately 80% are singletons. Sequencing was performed on PBMCs. V and J are TRBV3-1 (or the pseudogene TRBV3-2) and TRBJ1-3; a weak D match, TRBD1 (5 bases). The sequence derives from a woman aged 60-70 years with lung cancer. The CDR3 nucleotides read TGTGCCAGCAGCTCTAATCAGGGCTCTGGAAACACCATATATTTT. Translating gives CASSSNQGSGNTIYF.